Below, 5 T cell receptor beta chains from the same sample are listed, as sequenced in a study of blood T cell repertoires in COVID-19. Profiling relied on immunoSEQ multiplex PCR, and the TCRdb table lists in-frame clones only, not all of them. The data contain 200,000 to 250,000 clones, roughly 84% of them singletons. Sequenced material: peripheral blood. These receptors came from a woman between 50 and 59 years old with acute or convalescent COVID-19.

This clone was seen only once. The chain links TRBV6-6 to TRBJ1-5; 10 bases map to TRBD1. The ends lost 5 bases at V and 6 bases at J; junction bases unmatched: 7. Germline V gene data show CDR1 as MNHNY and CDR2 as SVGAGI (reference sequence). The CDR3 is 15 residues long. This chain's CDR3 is CASSPDRGRTQPQHF. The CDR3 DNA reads TGTGCCAGCAGTCCAGACAGGGGGCGTACTCAGCCCCAGCATTTT.

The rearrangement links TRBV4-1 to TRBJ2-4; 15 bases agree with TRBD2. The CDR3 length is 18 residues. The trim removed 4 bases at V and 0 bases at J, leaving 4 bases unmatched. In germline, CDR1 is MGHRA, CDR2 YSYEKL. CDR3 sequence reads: CASSPGLAGGLAKNIQYF. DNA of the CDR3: TGCGCCAGCAGCCCGGGACTAGCGGGGGGACTAGCCAAAAACATTCAGTACTTC.

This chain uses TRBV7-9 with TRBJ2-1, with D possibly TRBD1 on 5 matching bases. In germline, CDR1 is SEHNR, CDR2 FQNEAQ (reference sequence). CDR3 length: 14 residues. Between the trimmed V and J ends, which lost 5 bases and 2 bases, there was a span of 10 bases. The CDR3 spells CASSQTAPYNEQFF. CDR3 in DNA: TGTGCCAGCAGCCAGACAGCACCCTACAATGAGCAGTTCTTC.

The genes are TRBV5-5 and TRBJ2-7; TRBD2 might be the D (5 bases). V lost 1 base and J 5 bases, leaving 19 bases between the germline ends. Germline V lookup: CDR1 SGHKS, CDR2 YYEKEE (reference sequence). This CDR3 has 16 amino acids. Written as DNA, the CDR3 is TGTGCCAGCAGCTTGTTGTCGAGGGTTCTTTCCAACGAGCAGTACTTC. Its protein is CASSLLSRVLSNEQYF.

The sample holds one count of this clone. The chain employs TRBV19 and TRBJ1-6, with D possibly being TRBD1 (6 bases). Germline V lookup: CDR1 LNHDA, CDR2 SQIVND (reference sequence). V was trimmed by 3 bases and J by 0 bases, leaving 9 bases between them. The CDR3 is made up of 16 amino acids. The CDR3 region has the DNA TGTGCCAGTAGTATCACAGGGAGCTCCTATAATTCACCCCTCCACTTT. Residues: CASSITGSSYNSPLHF.